A selection of T cell receptor beta chains follows, all from one sample in a study of CD8 T cells in ankylosing spondylitis. TCRdb reprocessed the 5' RACE reads via MiXCR and lists one record per CDR3 protein. There are about 440,000 distinct CDR3 sequences in the sample; about 15% occur only once, and approximately 0.93% lies in the top ten. Sequences were obtained from blood, either unsorted or a sorted T cell fraction (not recorded which). These receptors all stem from a male donor with ankylosing spondylitis. Both conserved end residues are part of each CDR3. The order of the fields is J gene, clone size, CDR3 length, D gene, V gene, CDR3 protein, CDR3 DNA. The D gene is left open where the match is weak. Where a row states a size, it is once, few, many or the class of an expanded clone; other rows omit it.

TRBJ2-6,few,15,-,TRBV11-2,CASSSAVAGANVLTF,TGTGCCAGCAGCTCAGCGGTTGCTGGGGCCAACGTCCTGACTTTC
TRBJ2-7,-,17,TRBD2,TRBV20-1,CSARDSLKSGGNYEQYF,TGCAGTGCTAGAGATTCCCTGAAGAGCGGGGGAAACTACGAGCAGTACTTC
TRBJ2-1,few,15,TRBD2,TRBV10-3,CAISEGLAGYGEQFF,TGTGCCATCAGTGAGGGGCTAGCGGGATACGGTGAGCAGTTCTTC
TRBJ1-4,-,15,TRBD1,TRBV6-5,CASSYSAGTASLRIF,TGTGCCAGCAGTTACTCCGCCGGGACAGCTTCTCTTAGGATTTTT
TRBJ1-1,-,14,TRBD1,TRBV18,CASSPLDRGAEAFF,TGTGCCAGCTCACCCTTGGACAGGGGGGCTGAAGCTTTCTTT
TRBJ1-2,few,12,TRBD1,TRBV28,CASRQGSYGYTF,TGTGCCAGCAGACAGGGGAGCTATGGCTACACCTTC
TRBJ1-3,-,15,-,TRBV6-1,CASLLEGRPGNTIYF,TGTGCCAGCCTTCTTGAGGGGCGGCCTGGGAACACCATATATTTT
TRBJ1-1,-,15,TRBD1,TRBV6-1,CASSEDRGLGTEAFF,TGTGCCAGCAGTGAGGACAGGGGGTTAGGCACTGAAGCTTTCTTT
TRBJ1-1,-,15,-,TRBV11-2,CASSLGYRVNTEAFF,TGTGCCAGCAGCTTAGGGTACAGGGTCAACACTGAAGCTTTCTTT
TRBJ1-4,-,15,-,TRBV29-1,CSVEMRGSTGEKLFF,TGCAGCGTTGAGATGAGGGGCAGCACGGGGGAAAAACTGTTTTTT
TRBJ2-7,-,14,-,TRBV18,CASSPDGREDEQYF,TGTGCCAGCTCACCGGATGGGAGAGAAGACGAGCAGTACTTC
TRBJ2-3,few,17,TRBD2,TRBV7-9,CASSLGLLADGTDTQYF,TGTGCCAGCAGCTTGGGTTTACTAGCGGACGGCACAGATACGCAGTATTTT
TRBJ2-5,many,15,-,TRBV15,CATSRDVRGSETQYF,TGTGCCACCAGCAGAGATGTTAGGGGTTCAGAGACCCAGTACTTC
TRBJ1-6,few,16,-,TRBV6-1,CASSGQKTGASGPLHF,TGTGCCAGCAGTGGCCAGAAGACAGGCGCATCAGGACCCCTCCACTTT
TRBJ2-3,few,17,TRBD2,TRBV20-1,CSASWTSGSGGRDTQYF,TGCAGTGCTAGTTGGACTAGCGGGAGCGGTGGTAGAGATACGCAGTATTTT
TRBJ1-2,-,14,TRBD1,TRBV19,CASSPTGTGVAYTF,TGTGCCAGTAGCCCGACCGGGACAGGGGTGGCCTACACCTTC
TRBJ2-1,few,15,-,TRBV5-1,CASSRSLSSYNEQFF,TGCGCCAGCAGCCGAAGTCTGAGCTCCTACAATGAGCAGTTCTTC
TRBJ2-7,-,13,-,TRBV20-1,CSGRDSWNYEQYF,TGCAGCGGCCGGGACTCCTGGAACTACGAGCAGTACTTC
TRBJ1-2,many,14,-,TRBV12-3/TRBV12-4,CASRGSGSLYGYTF,TGTGCCAGCAGAGGTTCAGGGTCTCTCTATGGCTACACCTTC
TRBJ1-2,many,11,-,TRBV12-3/TRBV12-4,CASSRGYGYTF,TGTGCCAGCAGTAGGGGCTACGGCTACACCTTC
TRBJ2-7,-,14,TRBD1,TRBV12-3/TRBV12-4,CASSPWDRGYEQYF,TGTGCCAGCAGTCCGTGGGACAGGGGTTACGAGCAGTACTTC
TRBJ2-2,few,15,TRBD1,TRBV7-2,CASSAGQGTAGELFF,TGTGCCAGCAGCGCGGGACAGGGGACGGCCGGGGAGCTGTTTTTT
TRBJ2-7,-,11,TRBD1,TRBV11-2,CASSPDRRQYF,TGTGCCAGCAGCCCGGACAGGAGGCAGTACTTC
TRBJ2-5,-,14,-,TRBV5-6,CASSLGRGVRTQYF,TGTGCCAGCAGCCTAGGTCGAGGGGTACGGACCCAGTACTTC
TRBJ2-4,-,16,-,TRBV15,CATSRVRQGQGNIQYF,TGTGCCACCAGCAGAGTAAGGCAGGGGCAGGGGAACATTCAGTACTTC
TRBJ1-2,few,11,-,TRBV25-1,CASTDAYGYTF,TGTGCCAGCACAGATGCCTATGGCTACACCTTC
TRBJ2-3,many,14,TRBD2,TRBV20-1,CSARTSGSTDTQYF,TGCAGTGCTCGGACTAGCGGGAGCACAGATACGCAGTATTTT
TRBJ1-2,many,12,-,TRBV10-3,CAISDINYGYTF,TGTGCCATCAGTGATATTAACTATGGCTACACCTTC
TRBJ2-2,few,15,-,TRBV15,CATSRGGLPRGELFF,TGTGCCACCAGCAGAGGGGGACTGCCCCGAGGGGAGCTGTTTTTT
TRBJ1-2,-,12,-,TRBV20-1,CSFSGTSEGYTF,TGCAGTTTCTCCGGGACATCGGAAGGCTACACCTTC
TRBJ2-2,few,17,TRBD2,TRBV6-1,CASSKTSGGLNAGELFF,TGTGCCAGCAGTAAGACTAGCGGGGGCCTGAACGCCGGGGAGCTGTTTTTT
TRBJ2-3,many,18,-,TRBV7-2,CASSFANLDPRGTDTQYF,TGTGCCAGCAGCTTCGCCAATCTGGATCCTCGTGGCACAGATACGCAGTATTTT
TRBJ1-1,few,13,-,TRBV6-1,CASRTETNTEAFF,TGTGCCAGCAGGACAGAGACGAACACTGAAGCTTTCTTT
TRBJ2-7,few,11,-,TRBV20-1,CSARGGGEQYF,TGCAGTGCTAGAGGTGGGGGGGAGCAGTACTTC
TRBJ2-4,few,16,-,TRBV5-1,CASSLGGGEAKNIQYF,TGCGCCAGCAGCTTGGGAGGAGGGGAGGCCAAAAACATTCAGTACTTC
TRBJ2-2,-,16,TRBD2,TRBV6-2/TRBV6-3,CASSYQPSGINGELFF,TGTGCCAGCAGTTACCAGCCTAGCGGGATTAACGGGGAGCTGTTTTTT
TRBJ2-2,few,14,-,TRBV6-2/TRBV6-3,CASSYLRVTGELFF,TGTGCCAGCAGTTACTTGCGGGTCACCGGGGAGCTGTTTTTT
TRBJ1-1,many,13,-,TRBV6-1,CASSPAGFTEAFF,TGTGCCAGCAGCCCCGCAGGGTTTACTGAAGCTTTCTTT
TRBJ2-7,-,15,-,TRBV12-3/TRBV12-4,CASSLRYGQTYEQYF,TGTGCCAGCAGTTTACGGTACGGCCAGACCTACGAGCAGTACTTC
TRBJ1-1,many,13,-,TRBV7-3,CASSLQGTTEAFF,TGTGCCAGCAGCTTACAGGGGACCACTGAAGCTTTCTTT
TRBJ2-7,-,16,-,TRBV21-1,CASSKWKPRGGYEQYF,TGTGCCAGCAGCAAATGGAAGCCGAGGGGTGGATACGAGCAGTACTTC
TRBJ2-5,few,16,TRBD1,TRBV5-1,CASSSAPGQGQETQYF,TGCGCCAGCAGCTCCGCTCCGGGACAGGGGCAAGAGACCCAGTACTTC
TRBJ2-7,few,14,-,TRBV28,CASSKSGSLYEQYF,TGTGCCAGCAGTAAATCAGGCTCCCTCTACGAGCAGTACTTC
TRBJ2-6,few,18,TRBD1,TRBV5-1,CASSLDRQGYSGANVLTF,TGCGCCAGCAGCTTGGATCGACAGGGATACTCTGGGGCCAACGTCCTGACTTTC
TRBJ2-1,-,15,TRBD1,TRBV27,CASGRDRTGANEQFF,TGTGCCAGCGGACGAGATCGAACAGGGGCAAATGAGCAGTTCTTC
TRBJ2-5,-,15,TRBD1,TRBV5-1,CASSVDKTGTETQYF,TGCGCCAGCAGCGTGGATAAGACAGGGACGGAGACCCAGTACTTC
TRBJ2-1,many,14,TRBD1,TRBV29-1,CSARPGQGLNEQFF,TGCAGCGCCCGGCCGGGACAGGGCCTCAATGAGCAGTTCTTC
TRBJ2-7,-,15,TRBD2,TRBV5-5,CASSPGGGSSYEQYF,TGTGCCAGCAGCCCGGGAGGTGGGAGCTCCTACGAGCAGTACTTC